The 20 T cell receptor beta chains reported below all come from one sample, sequenced in a study of cytomegalovirus exposure and HLA in healthy donors. Primers: 60 Vbeta forward and 13 Jbeta reverse. Only in-frame clones appear in the TCRdb table, and some are missing; sequencing was by immunoSEQ multiplex PCR. The data show 100,000 or so clones, about three quarters seen once. Material for sequencing was PBMCs. Every receptor here comes from a woman between 40 and 50 years old in good health and CMV-seropositive.

This chain joins TRBV5-1 and TRBJ2-1, with 14 bases fitting TRBD2. Germline-derived CDR1 and CDR2 are SGHRS and YFSETQ. The V and J ends lost 5 bases and 0 bases, in that order; junction bases with no gene match: 10. This CDR3 has 19 residues. The CDR3, as DNA: TGCGCCAGCAGGCATACCGGGACTAGCGGGGGAAGCTCCTACAATGAGCAGTTCTTC. It specifies CASRHTGTSGGSSYNEQFF.

The chain recombines TRBV11-2 with TRBJ1-2; the match to TRBD1 covers 9 bases. The CDR3 length is 14 residues. Germline V CDR1 and CDR2: SGHAT, FQNNGV. V trimming: 2 bases; J trimming: 6 bases; junction bases outside the gene matches: 4. The CDR3 here is CASSLQQGADGYTF. The CDR3 DNA is TGTGCCAGCAGCTTACAACAGGGGGCGGATGGCTACACCTTC. The variable domain in full, completed from reference TRBV11-2 and TRBJ1-2, reads EAGVAQSPRYKIIEKRQSVAFWCNPISGHATLYWYQQILGQGPKLLIQFQNNGVVDDSQLPKDRFSAERLKGVDSTLKIQPAKLEDSAVYLCASSLQQGADGYTFGSGTRLTVV.

This chain links TRBV18 with TRBJ1-2; D is possibly TRBD1 (5 bases). Germline loops: CDR1 KGHSH, CDR2 LQKENI. V was clipped by 0 bases and J by 0 bases, with 5 bases between them. The CDR3 runs to 14 residues. CDR3 region: CASSPPTANYGYTF. The CDR3 region has the DNA TGTGCCAGCTCACCACCGACAGCTAACTATGGCTACACCTTC.

The chain carries TRBV10-1 and TRBJ2-3; D possibly corresponds to TRBD1 (6 bases). V lost 6 bases and J 2 bases, leaving 12 bases between the germline ends. Germline CDR1 reads WNHNN; CDR2 reads SYGVQD (reference sequence). The length of the CDR3 is 14 residues. CDR3 residues: CASSGGQPTDTQYF. The DNA of the CDR3 is TGCGCCAGCAGCGGAGGACAGCCCACAGATACGCAGTATTTT.

This clone was found a few times. CDR3 sequence (DNA): TGCGCCAGCAGCTTACCAGACAGGAGAGTTAACTATGGCTACACCTTC. The encoded protein is CASSLPDRRVNYGYTF. The genes are TRBV5-1 and TRBJ1-2, with D possibly being TRBD1 (6 bases). With 2 bases removed from V and 1 base from J, the gap between germline ends came to 15 bases. The CDR3 runs 16 residues. Germline V gene data show CDR1 as SGHRS and CDR2 as YFSETQ.

This rearrangement joins TRBV7-2 to TRBJ2-7; 11 nucleotides line up with TRBD2. Germline V gene sequence: CDR1 SGHTA, CDR2 FQGNSA. This CDR3 region has 15 residues. The J segment lost 5 bases and the V segment lost 1 base, leaving 4 bases of the junction unmatched. CDR3 sequence (DNA): TGTGCCAGCAGCTTAGAGCTAGCGGGGGGACACGAGCAGTACTTC. Translating it yields CASSLELAGGHEQYF. The full variable domain, completed using reference TRBV7-2 and TRBJ2-7, is GAGVSQSPSNKVTEKGKDVELRCDPISGHTALYWYRQSLGQGLEFLIYFQGNSAPDKSGLPSDRFSAERTGGSVSTLTIQRTQQEDSAVYLCASSLELAGGHEQYFGPGTRLTVT.

V gene TRBV7-2 combines with J gene TRBJ1-2; 7 positions agree with TRBD1. CDR1 and CDR2 (germline): SGHTA, FQGNSA. The CDR3 is 14 residues long. The V and J ends lost 2 bases and 4 bases, in that order; junction bases with no gene match: 4. The CDR3 is CASSLNRDSYGYTF. DNA of the CDR3: TGTGCCAGCAGCTTAAACCGGGACAGCTATGGCTACACCTTC.

The V call is TRBV5-6, the J call TRBJ1-2, with 7 bases matching TRBD1. V was clipped by 1 base and J by 1 base; unmatched bases: 4. This CDR3 spans 15 amino acids. Germline V lookup: CDR1 SGHDT, CDR2 YYEEEE. The CDR3 region is CASSLWQGDNYGYTF. CDR3 DNA: TGTGCCAGCAGCTTGTGGCAGGGGGATAACTATGGCTACACCTTC. The whole variable domain, filled in from reference TRBV5-6 and TRBJ1-2, reads DAGVTQSPTHLIKTRGQQVTLRCSPKSGHDTVSWYQQALGQGPQFIFQYYEEEERQRGNFPDRFSGHQFPNYSSELNVNALLLGDSALYLCASSLWQGDNYGYTFGSGTRLTVV.

This clone turned up a few times. J is TRBJ2-7 and V is TRBV6-1, with a tentative D call TRBD1 (6 bases). Germline V gene sequence: CDR1 MNHNS, CDR2 SASEGT. The CDR3 runs 14 residues. Trimming removed 6 bases at V and 0 bases at J, with 12 bases between. As DNA, the CDR3 is TGTGCCAGCAGGGAGACAGGAAGCTCCTACGAGCAGTACTTC. Translated: CASRETGSSYEQYF.

The V call is TRBV5-1, the J call TRBJ1-1; TRBD1 aligns across 10 bases. Germline CDR1 SGHRS, CDR2 YFSETQ. The CDR3 runs 16 residues. V lost 4 bases and J lost 0; bases outside the gene matches: 6. The CDR3 loop is CASSRDRGPLNTEAFF. The CDR3 nucleotides read TGCGCCAGCAGCCGGGACAGGGGACCGCTGAACACTGAAGCTTTCTTT.

This sequence joins TRBV29-1 and TRBJ2-3; a weak D match, TRBD2 (5 bases). Trimming pared 3 bases from V and 7 bases from J, leaving 17 bases between. The CDR3 has 14 residues. Germline-derived CDR1 and CDR2 are SQVTM and ANQGSEA. The CDR3 loop reads CSVDGLLVTYTQYF. The CDR3 DNA follows: TGCAGCGTTGATGGACTGTTGGTGACATATACGCAGTATTTT.

This sequence joins TRBV5-6 and TRBJ2-5; no clear D. In germline, CDR1 is SGHDT, CDR2 YYEEEE. Between the trimmed V and J ends, which lost 1 base and 5 bases, there was a span of 6 bases. CDR3 size: 12 residues. The CDR3 loop reads CASSLMRETQYF. For the CDR3, the DNA is TGTGCCAGCAGCTTGATGCGGGAGACCCAGTACTTC.

The chain carries TRBV30 and TRBJ1-3, with 7 bases lining up with TRBD1. This CDR3 is built from 15 residues. CDR1 and CDR2 from the germline V gene are GTSNPN and SVGIG (reference sequence). The V segment lost 0 bases and the J segment 4 bases; nucleotides outside the gene matches: 6. CDR3 in DNA: TGTGCCTGGAGTGTACGAGGGACAGTGGGAAACACCATATATTTT. Its protein product is CAWSVRGTVGNTIYF.

The chain recombines TRBV30 with TRBJ2-5, with D perhaps TRBD2 (6 bases). The J call is in doubt because the DNA end fits TRBJ2-7 better. The germline V gene has CDR1 GTSNPN and CDR2 SVGIG (reference sequence). The CDR3 is made up of 15 amino acids. In nucleotides, the CDR3 is TGTGCCTGGAGACCTTCGGGGGACTTCTCCTACGAGCAGTACTTC. Its translation is CAWRPSGDFSYEQYF.

The chain employs TRBV6-1 and TRBJ1-5, with D possibly matching TRBD1 (6 bases). The germline gives CDR1 MNHNS, CDR2 SASEGT. Trimming took off 7 bases at V and 5 bases at J, with 15 bases between the two ends. The CDR3 has 14 residues. The CDR3 DNA sequence: TGTGCCAGCATGGGGCAGGGGTTTTATCAGCCCCAGCATTTT. As protein: CASMGQGFYQPQHF.

The rearrangement joins TRBV11-2 to TRBJ2-5; D gene unclear. The V gene lost 5 bases and the J gene lost 0 bases, with 10 bases spanning the gap. Germline loops: CDR1 SGHAT, CDR2 FQNNGV. This CDR3 comprises 14 residues. The CDR3 nucleotides are TGTGCCAGCAGCCCGAGCATATACCAAGAGACCCAGTACTTC. Amino acids: CASSPSIYQETQYF.

The rearrangement joins TRBV18 to TRBJ1-3, with 8 bases lining up with TRBD1. V trimming: 3 bases; J trimming: 0 bases; junction bases outside the gene matches: 7. The CDR3 totals 17 residues. CDR1 and CDR2 from the germline V gene are KGHSH and LQKENI. The CDR3 coding sequence is TGTGCCAGCTCACCGTCAGGACAGGGAAGCTCTGGAAACACCATATATTTT. It codes for CASSPSGQGSSGNTIYF.

This chain links TRBV5-1 with TRBJ2-5; 9 nucleotides agree with TRBD1. This CDR3 is built from 15 residues. V shed 4 bases, J shed 4 bases, and the junction held 8 bases outside the gene matches. Per the germline V gene, CDR1 is SGHRS and CDR2 is YFSETQ. DNA for the CDR3: TGCGCCAGCAGCAAGGACAGGGGCGGCGGAGAGACCCAGTACTTC. Its translation: CASSKDRGGGETQYF.

The V call is TRBV7-6, the J call TRBJ2-2, with a tentative D call TRBD1 (5 bases). The CDR3 is 17 residues long. V lost 0 bases, J lost 1 base, and 12 bases lay in between. Germline V gives CDR1 SGHVS, CDR2 FNYEAQ. CDR3: CASSLATGHRNTGELFF. CDR3 nucleotides: TGTGCCAGCAGCTTAGCTACCGGACACCGGAACACCGGGGAGCTGTTTTTT.

This chain uses TRBV29-1 with TRBJ1-3; no reliable D call. The germline gives CDR1 SQVTM, CDR2 ANQGSEA. The V end was cut by 7 bases, the J end by 0 bases, with 13 bases between. The CDR3 runs 14 residues. DNA of the CDR3: TGCAGCGCCTCGGGGATGAACTCTGGAAACACCATATATTTT. Its translation is CSASGMNSGNTIYF.